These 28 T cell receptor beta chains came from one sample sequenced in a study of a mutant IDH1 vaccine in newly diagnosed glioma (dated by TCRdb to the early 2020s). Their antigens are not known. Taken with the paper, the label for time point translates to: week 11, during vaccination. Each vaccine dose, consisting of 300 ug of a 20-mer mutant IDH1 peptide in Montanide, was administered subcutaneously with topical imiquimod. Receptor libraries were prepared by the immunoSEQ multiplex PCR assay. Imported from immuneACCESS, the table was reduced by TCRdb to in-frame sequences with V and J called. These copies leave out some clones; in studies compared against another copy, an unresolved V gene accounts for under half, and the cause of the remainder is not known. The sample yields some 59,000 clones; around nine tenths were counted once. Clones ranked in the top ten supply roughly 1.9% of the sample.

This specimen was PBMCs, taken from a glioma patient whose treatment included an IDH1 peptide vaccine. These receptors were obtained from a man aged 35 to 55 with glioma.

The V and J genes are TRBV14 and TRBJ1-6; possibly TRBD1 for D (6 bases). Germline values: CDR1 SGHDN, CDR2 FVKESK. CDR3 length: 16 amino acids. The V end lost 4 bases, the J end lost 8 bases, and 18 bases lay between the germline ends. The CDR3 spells CASSLDRDTFYSPLHF. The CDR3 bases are TGTGCCAGCAGCCTTGACCGGGACACCTTTTATTCACCCCTCCACTTT. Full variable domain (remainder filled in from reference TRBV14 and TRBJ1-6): EAGVTQFPSHSVIEKGQTVTLRCDPISGHDNLYWYRRVMGKEIKFLLHFVKESKQDESGMPNNRFLAERTGGTYSTLKVQPAELEDSGVYFCASSLDRDTFYSPLHFGNGTRLTVT.

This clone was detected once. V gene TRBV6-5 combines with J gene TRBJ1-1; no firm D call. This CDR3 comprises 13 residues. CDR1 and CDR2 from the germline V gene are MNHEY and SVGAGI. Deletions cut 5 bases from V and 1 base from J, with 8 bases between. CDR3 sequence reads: CASSPFGNTEAFF. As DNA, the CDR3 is TGTGCCAGCAGTCCCTTCGGGAACACTGAAGCTTTCTTT.

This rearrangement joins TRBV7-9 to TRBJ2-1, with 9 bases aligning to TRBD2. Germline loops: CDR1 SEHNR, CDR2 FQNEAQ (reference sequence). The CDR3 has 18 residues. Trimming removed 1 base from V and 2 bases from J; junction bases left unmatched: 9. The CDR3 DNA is TGTGCCAGCAGCTTAGGCCTGATGCGGGGGGGCCCCTACAATGAGCAGTTCTTC. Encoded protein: CASSLGLMRGGPYNEQFF.

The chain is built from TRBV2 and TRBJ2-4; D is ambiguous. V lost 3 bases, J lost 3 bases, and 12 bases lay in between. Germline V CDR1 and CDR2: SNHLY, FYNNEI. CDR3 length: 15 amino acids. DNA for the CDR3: TGTGCCAGCAGTGATGCAGGCGTGGACAAAAACATTCAGTACTTC. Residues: CASSDAGVDKNIQYF. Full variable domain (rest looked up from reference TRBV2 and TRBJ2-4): EPEVTQTPSHQVTQMGQEVILRCVPISNHLYFYWYRQILGQKVEFLVSFYNNEISEKSEIFDDQFSVERPDGSNFTLKIRSTKLEDSAMYFCASSDAGVDKNIQYFGAGTRLSVL.

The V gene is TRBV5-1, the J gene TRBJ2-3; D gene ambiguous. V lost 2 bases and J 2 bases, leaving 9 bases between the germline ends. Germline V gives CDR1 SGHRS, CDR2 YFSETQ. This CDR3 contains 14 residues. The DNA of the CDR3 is TGCGCCAGCAGCTTAGGCCTCGCCACAGATACGCAGTATTTT. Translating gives CASSLGLATDTQYF.

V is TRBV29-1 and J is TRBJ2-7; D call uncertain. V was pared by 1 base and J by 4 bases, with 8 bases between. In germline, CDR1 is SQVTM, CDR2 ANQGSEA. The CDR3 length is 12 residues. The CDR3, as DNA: TGCAGCGTTGAAGGCCTGGGGTACGAGCAGTACTTC. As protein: CSVEGLGYEQYF.

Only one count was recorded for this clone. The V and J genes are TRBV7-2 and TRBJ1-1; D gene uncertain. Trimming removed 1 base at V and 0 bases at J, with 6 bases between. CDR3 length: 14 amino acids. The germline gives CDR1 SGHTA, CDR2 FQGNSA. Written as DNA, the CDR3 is TGTGCCAGCAGCTTAGTGGGGATGAACACTGAAGCTTTCTTT. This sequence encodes CASSLVGMNTEAFF.

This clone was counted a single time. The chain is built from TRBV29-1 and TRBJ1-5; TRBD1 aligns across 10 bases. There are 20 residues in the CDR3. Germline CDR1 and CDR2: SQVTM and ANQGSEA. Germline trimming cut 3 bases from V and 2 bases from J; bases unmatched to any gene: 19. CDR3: CSVERTARTGGSGGNQPQHF. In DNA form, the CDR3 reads TGCAGCGTTGAGAGAACGGCCAGGACAGGGGGTAGCGGCGGCAATCAGCCCCAGCATTTT.

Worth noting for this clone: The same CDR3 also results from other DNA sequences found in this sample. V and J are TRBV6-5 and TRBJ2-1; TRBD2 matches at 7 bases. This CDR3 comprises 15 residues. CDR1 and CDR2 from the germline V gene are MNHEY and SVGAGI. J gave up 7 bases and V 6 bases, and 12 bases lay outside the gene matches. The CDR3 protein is CASSYGVAGTNEQFF. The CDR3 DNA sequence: TGTGCCAGCAGCTACGGAGTAGCGGGTACGAATGAGCAGTTCTTC.

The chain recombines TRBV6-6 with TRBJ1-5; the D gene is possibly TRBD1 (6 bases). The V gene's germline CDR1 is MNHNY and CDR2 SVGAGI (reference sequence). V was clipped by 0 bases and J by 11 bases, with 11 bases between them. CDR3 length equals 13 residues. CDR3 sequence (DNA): TGTGCCAGCAGTTACTCGACGGACAGAGCCCAGCATTTT. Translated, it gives CASSYSTDRAQHF.

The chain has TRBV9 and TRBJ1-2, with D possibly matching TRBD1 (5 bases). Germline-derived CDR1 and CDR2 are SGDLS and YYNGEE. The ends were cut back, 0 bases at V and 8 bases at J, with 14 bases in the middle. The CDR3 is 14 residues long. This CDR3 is CASSVALGARGYTF. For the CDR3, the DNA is TGTGCCAGCAGCGTAGCACTAGGGGCGAGGGGCTACACCTTC.

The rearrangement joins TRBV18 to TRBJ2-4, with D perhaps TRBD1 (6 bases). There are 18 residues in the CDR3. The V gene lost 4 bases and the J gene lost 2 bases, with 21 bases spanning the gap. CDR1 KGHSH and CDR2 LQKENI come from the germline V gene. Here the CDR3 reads CASSLVADRTSTKNIQYF. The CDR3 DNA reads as TGTGCCAGCTCACTGGTGGCGGACAGAACCTCCACCAAAAACATTCAGTACTTC.

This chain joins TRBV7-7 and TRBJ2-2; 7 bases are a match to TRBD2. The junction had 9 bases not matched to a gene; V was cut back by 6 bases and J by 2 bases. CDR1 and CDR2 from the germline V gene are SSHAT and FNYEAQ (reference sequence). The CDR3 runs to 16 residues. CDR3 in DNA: TGTGCCAGCAGTCTGGCGGGGGAATATAACACCGGGGAGCTGTTTTTT. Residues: CASSLAGEYNTGELFF.

CDR3 loop: CASSPGTGMYEQYF. The CDR3 nucleotides read TGTGCCAGCTCACCCGGGACAGGGATGTACGAGCAGTACTTC. The chain combines TRBV2 with TRBJ2-7, with TRBD1 identical over 9 bases. V trimming: 8 bases; J trimming: 4 bases; junction bases outside the gene matches: 9. The CDR3 runs to 14 residues. Germline loops: CDR1 SNHLY, CDR2 FYNNEI.

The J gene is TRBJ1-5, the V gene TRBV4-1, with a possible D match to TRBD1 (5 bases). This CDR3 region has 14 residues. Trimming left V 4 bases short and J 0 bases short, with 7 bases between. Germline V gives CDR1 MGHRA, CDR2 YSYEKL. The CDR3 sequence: CASSRRDSNQPQHF. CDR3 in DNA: TGCGCCAGCAGCCGCAGGGATAGCAATCAGCCCCAGCATTTT.

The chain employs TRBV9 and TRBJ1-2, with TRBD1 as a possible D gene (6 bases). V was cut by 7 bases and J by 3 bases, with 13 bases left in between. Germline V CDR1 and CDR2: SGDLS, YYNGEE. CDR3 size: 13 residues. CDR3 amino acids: CASSLGGHYGYTF. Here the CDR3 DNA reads TGTGCCAGCTCCCTAGGGGGGCACTATGGCTACACCTTC.

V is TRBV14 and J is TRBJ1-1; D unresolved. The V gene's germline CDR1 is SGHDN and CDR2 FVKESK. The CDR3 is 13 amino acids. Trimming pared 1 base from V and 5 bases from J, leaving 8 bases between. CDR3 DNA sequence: TGTGCCAGCAGCCAAGGAGTTGTAACTGAAGCTTTCTTT. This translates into CASSQGVVTEAFF.

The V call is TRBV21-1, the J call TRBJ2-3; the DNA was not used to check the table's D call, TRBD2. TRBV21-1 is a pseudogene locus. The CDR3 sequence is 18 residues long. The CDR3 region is CASSKGSSLGGRGNTQYF. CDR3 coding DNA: TGTGCCAGCAGCAAAGGGTCGAGTTTGGGCGGGAGGGGGAATACGCAGTATTTT.

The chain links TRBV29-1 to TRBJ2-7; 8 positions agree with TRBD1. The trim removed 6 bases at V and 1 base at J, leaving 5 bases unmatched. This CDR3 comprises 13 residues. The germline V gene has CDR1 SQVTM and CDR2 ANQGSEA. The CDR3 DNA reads TGCAGCGTCAGAACAGGGGGTTCCTACGAGCAGTACTTC. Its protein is CSVRTGGSYEQYF.

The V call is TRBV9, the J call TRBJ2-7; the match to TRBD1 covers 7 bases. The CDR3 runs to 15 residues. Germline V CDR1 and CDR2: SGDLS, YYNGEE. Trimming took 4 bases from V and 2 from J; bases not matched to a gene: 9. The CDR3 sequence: CASSFGTVSPYEQYF. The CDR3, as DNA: TGTGCCAGCAGCTTCGGGACAGTGTCCCCCTACGAGCAGTACTTC.

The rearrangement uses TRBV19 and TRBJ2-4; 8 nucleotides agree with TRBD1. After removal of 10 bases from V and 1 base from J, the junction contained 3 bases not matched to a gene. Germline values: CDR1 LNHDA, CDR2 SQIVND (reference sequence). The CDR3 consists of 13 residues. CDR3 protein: CATRDRAKNIQYF. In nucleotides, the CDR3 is TGTGCCACTAGGGACAGGGCCAAAAACATTCAGTACTTC.

The CDR3 is CASSFQGDNQPQHF. The CDR3 DNA is TGTGCCAGCAGTTTTCAAGGGGACAATCAGCCCCAGCATTTT. The chain has TRBV28 and TRBJ1-5; D possibly corresponds to TRBD1 (5 bases). The CDR3 totals 14 residues. V shed 3 bases and J shed 3 bases, with 9 bases lying between them. Germline V gives CDR1 MDHEN, CDR2 SYDVKM.

The CDR3 DNA reads TGTGCCATCAGTTTCGGACAGGGGTACTCTGGAAACACCATATATTTT. Translating gives CAISFGQGYSGNTIYF. The chain links TRBV10-3 to TRBJ1-3; 9 bases align to TRBD1. With V trimmed by 5 bases and J by 0 bases, 5 bases remained unmatched. Germline CDR1 is ENHRY and CDR2 is SYGVKD. The CDR3 has 16 amino acids.

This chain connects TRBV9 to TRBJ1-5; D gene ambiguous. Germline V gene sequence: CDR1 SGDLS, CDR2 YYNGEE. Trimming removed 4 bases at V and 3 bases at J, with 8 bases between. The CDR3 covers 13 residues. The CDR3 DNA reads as TGTGCCAGCAGCCCCCAGCCCAATCAGCCCCAGCATTTT. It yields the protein CASSPQPNQPQHF. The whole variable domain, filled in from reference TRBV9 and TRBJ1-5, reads DSGVTQTPKHLITATGQRVTLRCSPRSGDLSVYWYQQSLDQGLQFLIQYYNGEERAKGNILERFSAQQFPDLHSELNLSSLELGDSALYFCASSPQPNQPQHFGDGTRLSIL.

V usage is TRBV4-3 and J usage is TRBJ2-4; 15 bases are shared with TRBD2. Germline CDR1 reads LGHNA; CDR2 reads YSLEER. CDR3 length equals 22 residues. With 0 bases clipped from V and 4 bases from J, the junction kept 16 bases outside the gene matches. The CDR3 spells CASSQDGTPGTSGRTRKNIQYF. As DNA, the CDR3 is TGCGCCAGCAGCCAAGACGGGACTCCCGGGACTAGCGGGAGGACCCGAAAAAACATTCAGTACTTC.

The CDR3 coding sequence is TGCAGCGTAGATGAAACAGGGGGATACACTGAAGCTTTCTTT. As protein: CSVDETGGYTEAFF. The chain carries TRBV29-1 and TRBJ1-1; TRBD1 matches 8 bases. The CDR3 contains 14 residues. V lost 6 bases and J lost 3; bases outside the gene matches: 9. Looked up from germline, CDR1 is SQVTM and CDR2 is ANQGSEA.

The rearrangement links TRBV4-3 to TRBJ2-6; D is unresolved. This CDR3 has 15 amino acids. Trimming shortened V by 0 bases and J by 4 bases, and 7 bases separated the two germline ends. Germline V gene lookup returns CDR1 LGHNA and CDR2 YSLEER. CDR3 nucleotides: TGCGCCAGCAGCCAAGATCAGACGGGGGCCAACGTCCTGACTTTC. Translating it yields CASSQDQTGANVLTF.

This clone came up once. This CDR3 is CASSSGLAKGHEQFF. CDR3 bases: TGTGCCAGCAGCTCGGGACTAGCTAAGGGCCATGAGCAGTTCTTC. The rearrangement uses TRBV7-2 and TRBJ2-1, with 9 bases identical to TRBD2. V shed 4 bases, J shed 8 bases, and the junction held 9 bases outside the gene matches. Germline loops: CDR1 SGHTA, CDR2 FQGNSA. The CDR3 is 15 amino acids.